Detailed here is one T cell receptor (beta chain). The data stem from a study of PD-L1 blockade in urothelial cancer. Study-level information: T cell content in blood samples showed a median of 141,255.

This CDR3 spans 15 amino acids. Germline CDR1 is SEHNR and CDR2 is FQNEAQ (reference sequence). V was pared by 1 base and J by 7 bases, with 7 bases of the junction left unmatched. Sequencing was performed with immunoSEQ multiplex PCR; in TCRdb, only in-frame clones are kept and a portion is missing. Of 75,000 to 100,000 clones in the sample, approximately 87% were seen once. The time point is: peripheral blood 6 weeks after treatment start. The sequenced sample was PBMCs, obtained around atezolizumab (anti-PD-L1) treatment. The receptor was derived from a man between 65 and 85 years old with urothelial cancer. The chain is built from TRBV7-9 and TRBJ2-5; 9 nucleotides align to TRBD2. CDR3 bases: TGTGCCAGCAGCTTAGGAGTAGCGGGGGCAGGGACCCAGTACTTC. This translates into CASSLGVAGAGTQYF.